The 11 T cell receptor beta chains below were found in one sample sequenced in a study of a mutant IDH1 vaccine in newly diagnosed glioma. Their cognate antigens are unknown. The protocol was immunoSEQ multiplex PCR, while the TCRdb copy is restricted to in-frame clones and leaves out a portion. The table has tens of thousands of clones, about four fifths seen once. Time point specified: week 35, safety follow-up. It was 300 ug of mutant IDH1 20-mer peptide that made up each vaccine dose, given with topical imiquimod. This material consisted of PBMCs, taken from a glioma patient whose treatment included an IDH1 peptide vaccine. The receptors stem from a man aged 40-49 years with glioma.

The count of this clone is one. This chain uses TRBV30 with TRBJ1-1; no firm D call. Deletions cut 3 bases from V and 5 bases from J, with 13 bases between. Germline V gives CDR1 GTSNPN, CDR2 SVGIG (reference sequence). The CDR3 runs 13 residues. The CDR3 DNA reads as TGTGCCTGGAGCCCGGGGTTGGGGACTGAAGCTTTCTTT. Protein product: CAWSPGLGTEAFF.

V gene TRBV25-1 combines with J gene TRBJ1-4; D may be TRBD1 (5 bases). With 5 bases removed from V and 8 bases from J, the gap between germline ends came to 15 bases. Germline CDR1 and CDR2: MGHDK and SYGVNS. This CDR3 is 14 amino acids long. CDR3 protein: CASSRPGPEEKLFF. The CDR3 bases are TGTGCCAGCAGTCGTCCGGGGCCAGAGGAAAAACTGTTTTTT. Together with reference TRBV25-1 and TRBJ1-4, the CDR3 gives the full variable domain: EADIYQTPRYLVIGTGKKITLECSQTMGHDKMYWYQQDPGMELHLIHYSYGVNSTEKGDLSSESTVSRIRTEHFPLTLESARPSHTSQYLCASSRPGPEEKLFFGSGTQLSVL.

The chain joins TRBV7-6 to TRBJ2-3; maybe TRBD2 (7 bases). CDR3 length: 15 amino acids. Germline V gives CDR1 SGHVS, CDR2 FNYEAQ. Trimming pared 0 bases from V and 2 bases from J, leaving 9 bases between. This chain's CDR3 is CASSLAGGPTDTQYF. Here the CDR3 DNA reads TGTGCCAGCAGCTTAGCGGGGGGGCCCACAGATACGCAGTATTTT.

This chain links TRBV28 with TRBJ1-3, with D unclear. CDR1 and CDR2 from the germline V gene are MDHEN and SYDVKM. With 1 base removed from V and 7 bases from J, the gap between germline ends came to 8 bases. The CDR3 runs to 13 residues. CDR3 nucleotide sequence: TGTGCCAGCAGTTTATACGCTGTGAACACCATATATTTT. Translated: CASSLYAVNTIYF.

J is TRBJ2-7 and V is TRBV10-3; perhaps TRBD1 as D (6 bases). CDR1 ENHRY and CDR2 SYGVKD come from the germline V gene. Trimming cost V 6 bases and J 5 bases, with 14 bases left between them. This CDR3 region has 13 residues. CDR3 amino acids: CAIRPDGDNEQYF. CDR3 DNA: TGTGCCATCAGGCCCGACGGGGACAACGAGCAGTACTTC.

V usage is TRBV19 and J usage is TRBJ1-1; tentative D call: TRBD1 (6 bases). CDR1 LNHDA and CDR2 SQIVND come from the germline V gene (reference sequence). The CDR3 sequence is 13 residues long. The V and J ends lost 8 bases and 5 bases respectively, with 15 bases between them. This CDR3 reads CASLNRESTEAFF. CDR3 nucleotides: TGTGCCAGTTTGAACAGGGAGAGTACTGAAGCTTTCTTT.

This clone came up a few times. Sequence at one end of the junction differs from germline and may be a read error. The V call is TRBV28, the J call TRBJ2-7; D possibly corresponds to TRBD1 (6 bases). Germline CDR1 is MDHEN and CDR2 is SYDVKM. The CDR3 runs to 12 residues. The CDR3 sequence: CASSPPRGGNNF. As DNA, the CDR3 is TGTGCCAGCAGTCCACCCCGAGGGGGTAACAACTTC. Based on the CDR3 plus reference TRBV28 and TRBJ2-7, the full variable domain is DVKVTQSSRYLVKRTGEKVFLECVQDMDHENMFWYRQDPGLGLRLIYFSYDVKMKEKGDIPEGYSVSREKKERFSLILESASTNQTSMYLCASSPPRGGNNFGPGTRLTVT.

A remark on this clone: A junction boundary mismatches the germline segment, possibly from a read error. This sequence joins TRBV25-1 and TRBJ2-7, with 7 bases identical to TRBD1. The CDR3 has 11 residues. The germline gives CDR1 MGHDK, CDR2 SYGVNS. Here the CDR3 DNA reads TGTGCCAGCAGTGAAGGACAGGCAAGGAACTTC. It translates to CASSEGQARNF.

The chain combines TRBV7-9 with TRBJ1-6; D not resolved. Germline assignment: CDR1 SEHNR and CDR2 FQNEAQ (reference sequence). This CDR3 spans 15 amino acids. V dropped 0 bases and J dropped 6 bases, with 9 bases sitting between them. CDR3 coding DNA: TGTGCCAGCAGCTTAGCTGGCTTGATTAATTCACCCCTCCACTTT. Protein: CASSLAGLINSPLHF. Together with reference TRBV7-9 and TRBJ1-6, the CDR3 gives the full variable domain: DTGVSQNPRHKITKRGQNVTFRCDPISEHNRLYWYRQTLGQGPEFLTYFQNEAQLEKSRLLSDRFSAERPKGSFSTLEIQRTEQGDSAMYLCASSLAGLINSPLHFGNGTRLTVT.

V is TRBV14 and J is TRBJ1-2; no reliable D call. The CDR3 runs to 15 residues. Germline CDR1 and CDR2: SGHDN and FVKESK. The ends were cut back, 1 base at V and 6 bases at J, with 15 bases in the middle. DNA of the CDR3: TGTGCCAGCAGCCAAGGACACGCCGGAATTAATGGCTACACCTTC. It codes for CASSQGHAGINGYTF.

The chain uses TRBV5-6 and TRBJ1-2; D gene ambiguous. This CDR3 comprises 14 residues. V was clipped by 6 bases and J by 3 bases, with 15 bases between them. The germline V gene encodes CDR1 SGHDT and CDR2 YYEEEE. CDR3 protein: CASIPGRFDYGYTF. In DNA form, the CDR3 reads TGTGCCAGCATTCCAGGCAGGTTTGACTATGGCTACACCTTC.